A selection of T cell receptor beta chains follows, all from one sample in a study of T-cell memory formation after mild COVID-19. MiXCR, run by TCRdb on the 5' RACE reads, gives a single entry per CDR3 protein. The data show 400,000 or so distinct CDR3 sequences, about 19% seen once. The sample consisted of PBMCs or a T cell subset sorted from them (not recorded which). The receptor set was obtained from an adult woman who had mild COVID-19 (a few samples of this study predate the infection). Cell type and time point are not known. CDR3s include the opening cysteine and the closing phenylalanine or tryptophan. A D gene is named only where the DNA matches it firmly. Clone size is shown for a subset of rows, as once, few, many or a class of expanded clone.

d_call: NA; v_call: TRBV7-2; clone_size: NA; j_call: TRBJ2-3; cdr3_aa: CANSPQTGRRTDTQYF; cdr3_nt: TGTGCCAACAGCCCACAGACAGGCCGACGCACAGATACGCAGTATTTT
d_call: TRBD1; v_call: TRBV20-1; clone_size: few; j_call: TRBJ2-7; cdr3_aa: CSAGTGVAYEQYF; cdr3_nt: TGCAGTGCTGGGACAGGCGTTGCCTACGAGCAGTACTTC
d_call: TRBD1; v_call: TRBV5-1; clone_size: few; j_call: TRBJ1-5; cdr3_aa: CASSWDRQNQPQHF; cdr3_nt: TGCGCCAGCAGCTGGGACAGACAGAATCAGCCCCAGCATTTT
d_call: NA; v_call: TRBV28; clone_size: NA; j_call: TRBJ1-2; cdr3_aa: CASSIDRVYGYTF; cdr3_nt: TGTGCCAGCAGTATAGACCGGGTCTATGGCTACACCTTC
d_call: TRBD2; v_call: TRBV2; clone_size: few; j_call: TRBJ2-1; cdr3_aa: CASTQTSGGAREQFF; cdr3_nt: TGTGCCAGCACCCAGACTAGCGGGGGGGCACGTGAGCAGTTCTTC
d_call: NA; v_call: TRBV2; clone_size: NA; j_call: TRBJ2-7; cdr3_aa: CASDPTSYEQYF; cdr3_nt: TGTGCCAGCGATCCCACTAGTTACGAGCAGTACTTC
d_call: NA; v_call: TRBV9; clone_size: NA; j_call: TRBJ2-3; cdr3_aa: CASSALERLATQYF; cdr3_nt: TGTGCCAGCAGCGCCTTGGAGCGGTTGGCGACGCAGTATTTT
d_call: TRBD1; v_call: TRBV11-2; clone_size: few; j_call: TRBJ1-4; cdr3_aa: CASSLVQGDEKLFF; cdr3_nt: TGTGCCAGCAGCTTAGTTCAGGGGGATGAAAAACTGTTTTTT
d_call: NA; v_call: TRBV7-2; clone_size: NA; j_call: TRBJ1-1; cdr3_aa: CASSLAFGSEAFF; cdr3_nt: TGTGCCAGCAGCTTAGCTTTCGGCAGTGAAGCTTTCTTT
d_call: NA; v_call: TRBV18; clone_size: NA; j_call: TRBJ1-2; cdr3_aa: CASSPPLGQIYGYTF; cdr3_nt: TGTGCCAGCTCACCACCGCTAGGACAGATCTATGGCTACACCTTC
d_call: NA; v_call: TRBV6-4; clone_size: NA; j_call: TRBJ1-1; cdr3_aa: CASRTQGGSTEAFF; cdr3_nt: TGTGCCAGCAGGACACAGGGAGGTTCGACTGAAGCTTTCTTT
d_call: TRBD1; v_call: TRBV7-3; clone_size: NA; j_call: TRBJ2-3; cdr3_aa: CASSAGQGALTDTQYF; cdr3_nt: TGTGCCAGCAGCGCAGGACAGGGGGCTCTCACAGATACGCAGTATTTT
d_call: TRBD2; v_call: TRBV27; clone_size: NA; j_call: TRBJ2-5; cdr3_aa: CARVGTTSYAKETQYF; cdr3_nt: TGTGCCAGAGTAGGTACGACTAGCTATGCAAAAGAGACCCAGTACTTC
d_call: TRBD2; v_call: TRBV4-2; clone_size: few; j_call: TRBJ2-7; cdr3_aa: CASSQATSGSHEQYF; cdr3_nt: TGTGCCAGCAGCCAAGCGACTAGCGGGAGCCACGAGCAGTACTTC
d_call: NA; v_call: TRBV6-6; clone_size: NA; j_call: TRBJ2-7; cdr3_aa: CASSYLTDSSYEQYF; cdr3_nt: TGTGCCAGCAGTTACTTAACGGACAGCTCCTACGAGCAGTACTTC
d_call: NA; v_call: TRBV24-1; clone_size: few; j_call: TRBJ2-5; cdr3_aa: CATSDGGFEAQETQYF; cdr3_nt: TGTGCCACCAGTGACGGAGGCTTTGAGGCTCAAGAGACCCAGTACTTC
d_call: NA; v_call: TRBV4-1; clone_size: NA; j_call: TRBJ1-1; cdr3_aa: CASSQEGGPEAFF; cdr3_nt: TGCGCCAGCAGCCAAGAAGGTGGCCCTGAAGCTTTCTTT
d_call: TRBD2; v_call: TRBV6-5; clone_size: few; j_call: TRBJ2-2; cdr3_aa: CASNPRTSTGELFF; cdr3_nt: TGTGCCAGCAATCCACGGACTAGCACCGGGGAGCTGTTTTTT
d_call: NA; v_call: TRBV6-2/TRBV6-3; clone_size: few; j_call: TRBJ1-1; cdr3_aa: CASKPGHRDGKAFF; cdr3_nt: TGTGCCAGCAAACCGGGACATCGGGACGGTAAAGCTTTCTTT
d_call: NA; v_call: TRBV7-9; clone_size: NA; j_call: TRBJ1-1; cdr3_aa: CAGVRSLNTEAFF; cdr3_nt: TGTGCAGGGGTGCGAAGTTTGAACACTGAAGCTTTCTTT
d_call: NA; v_call: TRBV21-1; clone_size: few; j_call: TRBJ2-7; cdr3_aa: CASSTPGAGGGYEQYF; cdr3_nt: TGTGCCAGCAGCACCCCCGGAGCGGGAGGTGGTTACGAGCAGTACTTC
d_call: TRBD2; v_call: TRBV18; clone_size: NA; j_call: TRBJ2-3; cdr3_aa: CASSPLLADFTDTQYF; cdr3_nt: TGTGCCAGCTCACCTCTACTAGCGGATTTCACAGATACGCAGTATTTT
d_call: TRBD1; v_call: TRBV19; clone_size: NA; j_call: TRBJ2-1; cdr3_aa: CASSIHRGSANEQFF; cdr3_nt: TGTGCCAGTAGTATACACAGGGGAAGCGCCAATGAGCAGTTCTTC
d_call: NA; v_call: TRBV6-5; clone_size: NA; j_call: TRBJ2-5; cdr3_aa: CASSRGPGETQYF; cdr3_nt: TGTGCCAGCAGCCGAGGGCCTGGAGAGACCCAGTACTTC
d_call: TRBD2; v_call: TRBV7-8; clone_size: few; j_call: TRBJ2-6; cdr3_aa: CASSLGSILAELSGANVLTF; cdr3_nt: TGTGCCAGCAGCTTAGGCTCTATTCTAGCGGAGCTCTCTGGGGCCAACGTCCTGACTTTC
d_call: NA; v_call: TRBV6-2/TRBV6-3; clone_size: NA; j_call: TRBJ1-5; cdr3_aa: CASSYSTGFQPQHF; cdr3_nt: TGTGCCAGCAGTTACTCGACGGGATTCCAGCCCCAGCATTTT
d_call: NA; v_call: TRBV11-1; clone_size: NA; j_call: TRBJ2-7; cdr3_aa: CASSRGRTVYEQYF; cdr3_nt: TGTGCCAGCAGCCGAGGGCGGACAGTCTACGAGCAGTACTTC
d_call: NA; v_call: TRBV4-1; clone_size: few; j_call: TRBJ2-7; cdr3_aa: CASSHPRQRRSSYEQYF; cdr3_nt: TGCGCCAGCAGCCACCCCAGGCAGAGGAGGAGCTCCTACGAGCAGTACTTC
d_call: NA; v_call: TRBV21-1; clone_size: NA; j_call: TRBJ2-7; cdr3_aa: CASPPRQGVCYEQYF; cdr3_nt: TGTGCCAGTCCACCCCGACAGGGGGTTTGCTACGAGCAGTACTTC
d_call: TRBD2; v_call: TRBV12-3/TRBV12-4; clone_size: few; j_call: TRBJ2-7; cdr3_aa: CASSFFFETREGPYEQYF; cdr3_nt: TGTGCCAGCAGTTTTTTTTTTGAGACGCGGGAGGGCCCCTACGAGCAGTACTTC
d_call: NA; v_call: TRBV5-1; clone_size: few; j_call: TRBJ2-7; cdr3_aa: CASSLATEHEQYF; cdr3_nt: TGCGCCAGCAGCTTGGCCACGGAACACGAGCAGTACTTC
d_call: NA; v_call: TRBV9; clone_size: NA; j_call: TRBJ2-3; cdr3_aa: CASSVEADTDTQYF; cdr3_nt: TGTGCCAGCAGCGTAGAGGCGGACACAGATACGCAGTATTTT
d_call: NA; v_call: TRBV9; clone_size: NA; j_call: TRBJ1-1; cdr3_aa: CASSLFGDTEAFF; cdr3_nt: TGTGCCAGCAGCCTCTTCGGGGACACTGAAGCTTTCTTT
d_call: TRBD1; v_call: TRBV29-1; clone_size: many; j_call: TRBJ1-1; cdr3_aa: CSVKGQGLNTEAFF; cdr3_nt: TGCAGCGTCAAGGGACAGGGATTGAACACTGAAGCTTTCTTT
d_call: NA; v_call: TRBV19; clone_size: NA; j_call: TRBJ1-1; cdr3_aa: CASKGMSNTEAFF; cdr3_nt: TGTGCCAGTAAGGGGATGTCGAACACTGAAGCTTTCTTT
d_call: TRBD1; v_call: TRBV7-2; clone_size: few; j_call: TRBJ2-1; cdr3_aa: CASSSPRGQGIYNEQFF; cdr3_nt: TGTGCCAGCAGCTCGCCCCGGGGACAGGGCATCTACAATGAGCAGTTCTTC
d_call: NA; v_call: TRBV12-3/TRBV12-4; clone_size: many; j_call: TRBJ2-2; cdr3_aa: CASSQRGAGTGELFF; cdr3_nt: TGTGCCAGCAGCCAGAGGGGGGCCGGCACCGGGGAGCTGTTTTTT
d_call: NA; v_call: TRBV24-1; clone_size: many; j_call: TRBJ1-1; cdr3_aa: CATSDLGTEAFF; cdr3_nt: TGTGCCACCAGTGATTTAGGGACTGAAGCTTTCTTT
d_call: NA; v_call: TRBV24-1; clone_size: few; j_call: TRBJ2-3; cdr3_aa: CATGDGNTDTQYF; cdr3_nt: TGTGCCACGGGGGACGGGAACACAGATACGCAGTATTTT
d_call: TRBD1; v_call: TRBV7-3; clone_size: NA; j_call: TRBJ2-5; cdr3_aa: CASSPTGTGETQYF; cdr3_nt: TGTGCCAGCAGCCCAACCGGGACAGGGGAGACCCAGTACTTC
d_call: TRBD1; v_call: TRBV7-3; clone_size: NA; j_call: TRBJ1-2; cdr3_aa: CAIPTGTGYGYTF; cdr3_nt: TGTGCCATACCAACCGGGACAGGGTATGGCTACACATTC
d_call: TRBD1; v_call: TRBV6-2/TRBV6-3; clone_size: NA; j_call: TRBJ1-5; cdr3_aa: CASSYSRQGGQPQHF; cdr3_nt: TGTGCCAGCAGTTACTCCAGACAGGGGGGTCAGCCCCAGCATTTT
d_call: NA; v_call: TRBV9; clone_size: few; j_call: TRBJ2-3; cdr3_aa: CASSSPRASDTQYF; cdr3_nt: TGTGCCAGCAGCTCCCCTAGGGCTTCAGATACGCAGTATTTT
d_call: NA; v_call: TRBV5-5; clone_size: few; j_call: TRBJ1-1; cdr3_aa: CASSFYSSRDPEAFF; cdr3_nt: TGTGCCAGCAGCTTCTACAGTAGCAGGGACCCTGAAGCTTTCTTT